This is a list of T cell receptor beta chains from one sample in a study of blood T cell repertoires in COVID-19. Libraries were prepared by immunoSEQ multiplex PCR; TCRdb keeps only in-frame clonotypes and omits some of them. The profile shows 150,000 to 190,000 clones, roughly nine tenths of them singletons. Sample: peripheral blood. These receptors were collected from a woman aged 40-49 years with acute or convalescent COVID-19. CDR3s leave out the opening cysteine and the closing phenylalanine or tryptophan. The D gene is left open where the match is weak.

TRBV4-1 | NA | ASSQTELDQETQY
TRBV20-1 | NA | SASLLEKLF
TRBV30 | NA | AWSDTPLSGAF
TRBV9 | NA | ASSVAGVPNYGYT
TRBV9 | TRBD2 | ASSLGTSVHTGELF
TRBV9 | NA | ASSVQDRSYEQY
TRBV20-1 | NA | SASEDRNQPQH
TRBV5-6 | TRBD1 | ASSRTGTDISYEQY
TRBV3-1/TRBV3-2 | TRBD1 | ASRQGPGQGSEKLF
TRBV19 | TRBD2 | ASSRTRTSGGSYEQY
TRBV5-6 | TRBD1 | ASSSNRGNQPQH
TRBV27 | NA | ASSYWGATNEKLF
TRBV27 | TRBD2 | ASSLGGGKNIQY
TRBV24-1 | NA | ATSGADSFNEQF
TRBV20-1 | NA | SASTARAYEQY
TRBV7-2 | TRBD2 | ASSLASLAGNGEQF
TRBV12-3/TRBV12-4 | NA | ASSQQYNEKLF
TRBV30 | NA | AWSPPGVGTGELF
TRBV18 | TRBD1 | ASSPSGPGTGGFGGELF
TRBV4-1 | NA | ASSQKLFEGIEQF
TRBV27 | TRBD1 | ASSILVDRVDTDTQY
TRBV10-2 | NA | ASSESTFQPQH
TRBV24-1 | NA | ATQISGTDTQY
TRBV4-1 | TRBD1 | ASSRYTGETTLAYEQY
TRBV6-2/TRBV6-3 | TRBD2 | ASSPGLAGGVTQY
TRBV6-2/TRBV6-3 | NA | ASSETAPTGFTEAF
TRBV3-1/TRBV3-2 | TRBD1 | ASSQGHRGKFGYT
TRBV29-1 | NA | SANRGVVNTEAF
TRBV7-8 | NA | ASSFSRAYALH
TRBV5-4 | NA | ASSSGTPFVGELF
TRBV3-1/TRBV3-2 | NA | ASSLLQAGNTIY
TRBV4-1 | NA | ASSQVEGTYGYT
TRBV2 | TRBD1 | ASSDNRGPEAF
TRBV30 | TRBD2 | AWSGTSGSRTDTQY
TRBV7-2 | NA | ASSLQMRDFAEAF
TRBV7-3 | TRBD2 | ASSTGLPGATDTQY
TRBV10-1 | TRBD2 | APPGRTSGNKYEQY
TRBV18 | TRBD2 | ASSPLGLAGPTDTQY
TRBV5-1 | TRBD1 | ASSLFGADRDEQY
TRBV9 | TRBD1 | ASSVLEGAKSPLH
TRBV18 | TRBD1 | ASSYRGGTTEAF
TRBV29-1 | TRBD1 | SVSGQGLGAF
TRBV5-1 | NA | ASSLAQGTTDTQY
TRBV11-3 | NA | ASHGQDNTEAF
TRBV5-6 | NA | ASSLTPRQDFTGELF
TRBV18 | TRBD2 | ASSPPTSGGLGNEQF